Reported below is one T cell receptor beta chain. Antigen unknown. Clones were sequenced by immunoSEQ multiplex PCR, and TCRdb holds only the in-frame ones, with some missing. The data show about 15,000 clones, 84% seen once. These data come from a study of PD-1 blockade in classical Hodgkin lymphoma. The patients all showed relapse after autologous stem cell transplantation, while their brentuximab vedotin exposure varied. Germline lookup yields CDR1 SGHKS and CDR2 YYEKEE (reference sequence). V gave up 4 bases and J gave up 4 bases; unmatched junction bases: 10. The CDR3 covers 15 residues. Study-wide findings and caveats: Repertoire differences have undefined causes, possibly disease activity or prior therapy.

The clonotype originates from a human donor with classical Hodgkin lymphoma. The rearrangement joins TRBV5-5 to TRBJ1-1; 7 bases fit TRBD1. The specimen comprised peripheral blood mononuclear cells (PBMCs), sampled at baseline. The CDR3 nucleotides read TGTGCCAGCAGCCGGCTGGGACAGAGCGGCACTGAAGCTTTCTTT. Translation: CASSRLGQSGTEAFF.